This is a list of T cell receptor beta chains from one sample in a study of shared clonotypes between healthy human individuals. Assay used: immunoSEQ multiplex PCR; TCRdb lists only in-frame clones, some missing. Of some 2,100,000 clones in the sample, about 94% were seen once. Material: naive CD4+ T cells sorted from blood. Every receptor here comes from a man in his late teens or twenties in good health. Each CDR3 is given with its conserved first and last residue. The order of the fields is J gene, V gene, D gene, clone size, CDR3 protein, CDR3 DNA. A D gene is named only where the DNA matches it firmly. A clone size is listed for some rows: how often the clone was seen (once, few, many), or a class if it is expanded.

TRBJ1-4	TRBV7-9	NA	NA	CASSLDGSTNEKLFF	TGTGCCAGCAGCTTAGATGGATCAACTAATGAAAAACTGTTTTTT
TRBJ1-1	TRBV5-8	NA	NA	CASPRARNTEAFF	TGTGCCAGCCCCCGGGCGCGGAACACTGAAGCTTTCTTT
TRBJ1-6	TRBV6-6	NA	NA	CASRGGNSPLHF	TGTGCCAGCAGGGGAGGAAATTCACCCCTCCACTTT
TRBJ1-4	TRBV5-6	NA	NA	CASSWERGEKLFF	TGTGCCAGCAGCTGGGAGAGAGGTGAAAAACTGTTTTTT
TRBJ2-5	TRBV4-1	NA	NA	CASSQVAGEETQYF	TGCGCCAGCAGCCAAGTAGCCGGCGAGGAGACCCAGTACTTC
TRBJ2-7	TRBV18	NA	NA	CASSPGPSYEQYF	TGTGCCAGCTCACCAGGGCCGTCCTACGAGCAGTACTTC
TRBJ2-3	TRBV29-1	NA	NA	CSVKSGPDTQYF	TGCAGCGTTAAGTCAGGCCCAGATACGCAGTATTTT
TRBJ2-7	TRBV5-6	NA	NA	CASSSQGSYEQYF	TGTGCCAGCAGCTCACAGGGCTCCTACGAGCAGTACTTC
TRBJ1-4	TRBV28	TRBD1	NA	CASSHQGAKEKLFF	TGTGCCAGCAGCCATCAGGGGGCAAAGGAAAAACTGTTTTTT
TRBJ1-2	TRBV11-2	TRBD1	NA	CASSSDRGNGYTF	TGTGCCAGCAGCTCGGACAGGGGTAATGGCTACACCTTC
TRBJ2-2	TRBV29-1	TRBD2	NA	CSVDSGYTGELFF	TGCAGCGTCGATAGCGGGTACACCGGGGAGCTGTTTTTT
TRBJ2-7	TRBV10-3	NA	NA	CAISELLTDYEQYF	TGTGCCATCAGTGAGCTTCTTACAGATTACGAGCAGTACTTC
TRBJ2-3	TRBV4-2	NA	NA	CASSQEAGTDTQYF	TGTGCCAGCAGCCAAGAGGCTGGCACAGATACGCAGTATTTT
TRBJ1-4	TRBV30	TRBD1	NA	CAWSAGGAYEKLFF	TGTGCCTGGAGCGCAGGGGGCGCGTATGAAAAACTGTTTTTT
TRBJ1-2	TRBV6-1	NA	NA	CASTQRSGSGYGYTF	TGTGCCAGCACTCAAAGATCGGGGAGCGGGTATGGCTACACCTTC
TRBJ2-1	TRBV10-1	TRBD2	NA	CASSDRGGAGAYNEQFF	TGCGCCAGCAGTGACCGGGGCGGAGCGGGGGCCTACAATGAGCAGTTCTTC
TRBJ1-1	TRBV4-3	NA	NA	CASSQVWGLNTEAFF	TGCGCCAGCAGCCAAGTGTGGGGTTTGAACACTGAAGCTTTCTTT
TRBJ1-2	TRBV5-8	NA	NA	CASSLQGNYGYTF	TGTGCCAGCAGCTTGCAAGGGAACTATGGCTACACCTTC
TRBJ1-5	TRBV19	TRBD1	NA	CASSIGQAEHQPQHF	TGTGCCAGTAGTATTGGACAGGCGGAACATCAGCCCCAGCATTTT
TRBJ2-7	TRBV7-8	NA	NA	CASTSEGYEQYF	TGTGCCAGCACCTCGGAGGGGTACGAGCAGTACTTC
TRBJ2-7	TRBV7-9	NA	once	CASNLLGDGSYEQYF	TGTGCCAGCAACTTATTGGGGGACGGCTCCTACGAGCAGTACTTC
TRBJ1-6	TRBV6-5	TRBD1	NA	CASRHFGQGNSPLHF	TGTGCCAGCAGACATTTTGGACAGGGAAATTCACCCCTCCACTTT
TRBJ2-3	TRBV19	NA	NA	CASSATTTDTQYF	TGTGCCAGTAGTGCAACTACCACAGATACGCAGTATTTT
TRBJ2-1	TRBV18	NA	NA	CASSPMPAGEQFF	TGTGCCAGCTCACCTATGCCGGCGGGTGAGCAGTTCTTC
TRBJ2-7	TRBV10-3	NA	NA	CAISLSDGGVGEQYF	TGTGCCATCAGTCTATCCGACGGAGGAGTGGGGGAGCAGTACTTC
TRBJ2-5	TRBV28	TRBD1	NA	CASSLEAGGRGTQYF	TGTGCCAGCAGTTTAGAGGCAGGGGGCAGAGGGACCCAGTACTTC
TRBJ2-7	TRBV5-4	NA	NA	CASRQVGGGIDEQYF	TGTGCCAGCAGACAGGTAGGAGGCGGGATCGACGAGCAGTACTTC
TRBJ1-1	TRBV10-3	NA	NA	CAISDPVNTEAFF	TGTGCCATCAGTGACCCAGTGAACACTGAAGCTTTCTTT
TRBJ1-2	TRBV11-2	TRBD1	NA	CASRIGQDRYGYTF	TGTGCCAGCAGGATCGGACAGGATCGGTATGGCTACACCTTC
TRBJ1-2	TRBV19	TRBD1	NA	CASSIAQTGNYGYTF	TGTGCCAGTAGTATAGCCCAGACAGGGAACTATGGCTACACCTTC
TRBJ2-4	TRBV18	TRBD2	NA	CASSATTSGIGNIQYF	TGTGCCAGCTCAGCAACGACTAGCGGGATTGGAAACATTCAGTACTTC
TRBJ1-1	TRBV28	NA	NA	CASNLGPRSAFF	TGTGCCAGCAACCTAGGTCCTCGGTCGGCTTTCTTT
TRBJ1-4	TRBV15	NA	NA	CATSVLGSNEKLFF	TGTGCCACCAGCGTTTTGGGATCTAATGAAAAACTGTTTTTT
TRBJ2-3	TRBV9	NA	NA	CASSPGEFGTDTQYF	TGTGCCAGCAGCCCCGGGGAGTTTGGCACAGATACGCAGTATTTT
TRBJ1-1	TRBV6-5	NA	NA	CASSGTVRGNTEAFF	TGTGCCAGCAGTGGAACGGTCCGAGGGAACACTGAAGCTTTCTTT
TRBJ2-1	TRBV18	NA	NA	CASSPARQYNEQFF	TGTGCCAGCTCACCTGCTAGACAATACAATGAGCAGTTCTTC
TRBJ1-2	TRBV19	NA	NA	CASSIAPLGSSNYGYTF	TGTGCCAGTAGTATAGCCCCCCTTGGATCCTCTAACTATGGCTACACCTTC
TRBJ2-1	TRBV25-1	TRBD2	NA	CASSERGGQGEQFF	TGTGCCAGCAGTGAGCGGGGGGGCCAGGGTGAGCAGTTCTTC
TRBJ2-5	TRBV5-1	NA	NA	CASSSWTEETQYF	TGCGCCAGCAGCTCTTGGACAGAAGAGACCCAGTACTTC
TRBJ1-1	TRBV5-5	NA	NA	CASSLPEGTEAFF	TGTGCCAGCAGCTTACCCGAGGGCACTGAAGCTTTCTTT